The rows below give T cell receptor beta chains drawn from one sample of a study of graft-versus-host responses after intestinal transplantation. TCRdb's table, derived via immunoSEQ multiplex PCR, lists solely in-frame clones and lacks some. The data hold roughly 75,000 clones, with 90% to 95% observed a single time. Their recognized antigens are unknown. The material sequenced was unstimulated CD4+ T cells sorted from spleen or lymph node cells, taken before intestinal transplant. The receptors stem from a human donor who received an intestinal transplant. Both conserved end residues are part of each CDR3. The order of the fields is J gene, V gene, CDR3 protein.

J: TRBJ2-7; V: TRBV5-4; CDR3: CASSRPTGKGDYEQYF
J: TRBJ2-7; V: TRBV5-1; CDR3: CASSPNDRVGQYF
J: TRBJ2-3; V: TRBV30; CDR3: CAWTPGLAGSTDTQYF
J: TRBJ1-4; V: TRBV19; CDR3: CASSSGQGRATNEKLFF
J: TRBJ1-2; V: TRBV2; CDR3: CASRTGQGAGYGYTF
J: TRBJ1-4; V: TRBV4-3; CDR3: CASSPGAHGEKLFF
J: TRBJ2-3; V: TRBV5-1; CDR3: CASSLETGTGGDTQYF
J: TRBJ1-5; V: TRBV19; CDR3: CASSPGGPNQPQHF
J: TRBJ2-5; V: TRBV29-1; CDR3: CSVAQQETQYF
J: TRBJ2-7; V: TRBV18; CDR3: CASSPLTQGGTYEQYF
J: TRBJ2-1; V: TRBV7-9; CDR3: CASSLTHRSNEQFF
J: TRBJ2-7; V: TRBV7-2; CDR3: CASSLKGSAGTGGSWEQYF
J: TRBJ2-1; V: TRBV11-3; CDR3: CASSPNGGGASWNEQFF
J: TRBJ2-1; V: TRBV20-1; CDR3: CSATNSNEQFF
J: TRBJ1-1; V: TRBV7-2; CDR3: CASSSQGFGEAFF
J: TRBJ2-7; V: TRBV11-3; CDR3: CASSSPGQGIYEQYF
J: TRBJ2-7; V: TRBV18; CDR3: CASSPSRGGSSYEQYF
J: TRBJ2-7; V: TRBV7-6; CDR3: CASSLKGSGEQYF
J: TRBJ2-2; V: TRBV9; CDR3: CASSPQTGIAAGELFF
J: TRBJ1-2; V: TRBV14; CDR3: CASSDRAYYGYTF
J: TRBJ1-5; V: TRBV2; CDR3: CASKTDSNQPQHF
J: TRBJ2-2; V: TRBV4-3; CDR3: CASSQARVAGELFF
J: TRBJ1-2; V: TRBV29-1; CDR3: CSVVTLNRGRGNYGYTF
J: TRBJ2-6; V: TRBV15; CDR3: CATSRFSYGANVLTF
J: TRBJ1-6; V: TRBV4-1; CDR3: CASSQDRVGNNSPLHF
J: TRBJ1-6; V: TRBV6-1; CDR3: CASSDQGLGNSPLHF
J: TRBJ2-5; V: TRBV5-6; CDR3: CASSGTGGGETQYF
J: TRBJ1-6; V: TRBV10-3; CDR3: CAISESSQGGNSPLHF
J: TRBJ2-1; V: TRBV4-3; CDR3: CASSQDGRGRYNEQFF
J: TRBJ1-6; V: TRBV5-8; CDR3: CASRLPSGGLSYNSPLHF
J: TRBJ1-3; V: TRBV29-1; CDR3: CRYRGPSSGNTIYF
J: TRBJ1-2; V: TRBV28; CDR3: CASSLGSYGYTF
J: TRBJ2-5; V: TRBV30; CDR3: CAWSVPAGGVGQETQYF
J: TRBJ2-7; V: TRBV2; CDR3: CATRSGVVSYEQYF
J: TRBJ2-7; V: TRBV5-4; CDR3: CASSRQAGAVGEQYF